One sample yielded the 27 T cell receptor beta chains listed below, sequenced in a study of CXCR3-negative and CXCR3-positive naive CD8 T cells. cDNA libraries for TRB were generated by 5' RACE incorporating UMI labels. TCRdb reprocessed the 5' RACE reads and keeps a single row for each CDR3 protein, giving no DNA. The data include 60,000 or so distinct CDR3 sequences; the top ten clones carry approximately 22%. The specimen sequenced was memory CD8+ T cells from blood. The receptors were sampled from a human donor in good health. Some clones in this sample may be carry-over from other donors' samples.

This chain joins TRBV29-1 and TRBJ2-1. Germline CDR1 is SQVTM and CDR2 is ANQGSEA. The CDR3 consists of 12 residues. The CDR3 region is CSVEEIYNEQFF.

This sequence joins TRBV29-1 and TRBJ2-5; TCRdb designates TRBD2, a call that cannot be tested without DNA. Per germline, CDR1 SQVTM and CDR2 ANQGSEA. The CDR3 sequence is 17 residues long. CDR3 loop: CSVAPIGGLAPGETQYF.

The rearrangement joins TRBV20-1 to TRBJ1-5. Germline V lookup: CDR1 DFQATT, CDR2 SNEGSKA (reference sequence). There are 15 residues in the CDR3. CDR3 protein: CSARDMGWGNQPQHF.

The chain joins TRBV7-6 to TRBJ2-1; TCRdb picks TRBD1, but there is no DNA to check that call. CDR3 size: 15 residues. The germline CDR1 and CDR2 sequences are SGHVS and FNYEAQ. CDR3: CASSPRVAAYNEQFF.

The chain has TRBV19 and TRBJ2-7; the D call of TRBD1 rests on TCRdb alone, since no DNA is present to check it. The germline gives CDR1 LNHDA, CDR2 SQIVND (reference sequence). This CDR3 region has 14 residues. The CDR3 loop reads CASSVAGASYEQYF.

This chain joins TRBV5-6 and TRBJ2-1; no DNA is available, so the TRBD2 call from TCRdb remains unchecked. CDR1 SGHDT and CDR2 YYEEEE come from the germline V gene. The CDR3 has 14 amino acids. The CDR3 is CASSPLPSGNEQFF.

V is TRBV5-1 and J is TRBJ2-1; TCRdb lists TRBD2, though no DNA is available to test this call. CDR1 SGHRS and CDR2 YFSETQ come from the germline V gene. The CDR3 is 14 amino acids. CDR3 sequence reads: CASSLSGGYNEQFF.

V usage is TRBV6-2 or TRBV6-3 and J usage is TRBJ2-7. Germline CDR1 MNHEY, CDR2 SVGEGT. The CDR3 has 14 amino acids. The CDR3 sequence: CASMTLGSTYEQYF.

CDR3 sequence: CASVLTGGFTGELFF. V is TRBV6-2 or TRBV6-3 and J is TRBJ2-2; TCRdb designates TRBD1, a call that cannot be tested without DNA. The germline V gene encodes CDR1 MNHEY and CDR2 SVGEGT. The CDR3 contains 15 residues.

The CDR3 here is CASTMQGAGELFF. This chain uses TRBV7-3 with TRBJ2-2. The CDR3 contains 13 residues. CDR1 is SGHTA, CDR2 FQGTGA, per germline.

This chain connects TRBV6-6 to TRBJ2-1; TCRdb gives TRBD2 as the D gene, but with no DNA this cannot be confirmed. Germline V gene sequence: CDR1 MNHNY, CDR2 SVGAGI (reference sequence). CDR3 size: 13 residues. The CDR3 sequence: CASSFPPSGGPFF.

J is TRBJ2-7 and V is TRBV29-1; the D gene TCRdb calls, TRBD2, cannot be checked with no DNA. Germline CDR1 SQVTM, CDR2 ANQGSEA. The CDR3 totals 15 residues. The CDR3 spells CSVAGTSGSGYEQYF.

The gene calls are TRBV27 and TRBJ2-4; the D gene TCRdb calls, TRBD2, cannot be checked with no DNA. Germline CDR1 MNHEY, CDR2 SMNVEV (reference sequence). The CDR3 has 14 amino acids. CDR3 loop: CASQAGGPRNIQYF.

The chain links TRBV10-3 to TRBJ2-7; without DNA, the TCRdb call of TRBD1 cannot be checked. Germline V gene data show CDR1 as ENHRY and CDR2 as SYGVKD. CDR3 length equals 14 residues. This chain's CDR3 is CAISERTGLDEQYF.

This chain connects TRBV20-1 to TRBJ2-1; TCRdb reports TRBD2, a call that lacks DNA to check it against. The germline gives CDR1 DFQATT, CDR2 SNEGSKA (reference sequence). This CDR3 is built from 15 residues. The CDR3 here is CSAPRAGVSYNEQFF.

The genes are TRBV29-1 and TRBJ2-1; TCRdb outputs TRBD2, but without DNA this stays unchecked. Germline V gene lookup returns CDR1 SQVTM and CDR2 ANQGSEA. The CDR3 sequence is 11 residues long. CDR3 loop: CSVRGEREQFF.

V and J are TRBV29-1 and TRBJ2-7; the D call of TRBD1 rests on TCRdb alone, since no DNA is present to check it. The CDR3 sequence is 13 residues long. Germline CDR1 is SQVTM and CDR2 is ANQGSEA. The CDR3: CSVASGTGYEQYF.

The V call is TRBV3-1, the J call TRBJ2-3; absent DNA, TCRdb's TRBD2 call cannot be checked. Germline V CDR1 and CDR2: LGHDT, YNNKEL (reference sequence). This CDR3 comprises 17 residues. This chain's CDR3 is CASSQDSTVPPTDTQYF.

The chain combines TRBV7-9 with TRBJ2-5; TCRdb designates TRBD2, a call that cannot be tested without DNA. This CDR3 region has 14 residues. The V gene's germline CDR1 is SEHNR and CDR2 FQNEAQ (reference sequence). The CDR3 loop reads CASSPPAGEETQYF.

The rearrangement links TRBV28 to TRBJ2-7; TCRdb gives TRBD1 as the D gene, but with no DNA this cannot be confirmed. Germline V gene sequence: CDR1 MDHEN, CDR2 SYDVKM. The CDR3 is 15 amino acids. The CDR3 spells CASSLPGQSIYEQYF. Using reference TRBV28 and TRBJ2-7 for the parts outside the CDR3, the full variable domain is DVKVTQSSRYLVKRTGEKVFLECVQDMDHENMFWYRQDPGLGLRLIYFSYDVKMKEKGDIPEGYSVSREKKERFSLILESASTNQTSMYLCASSLPGQSIYEQYFGPGTRLTVT.

Measured by frequency, this clonotype is medium-sized (0.01 to 0.1%). V gene TRBV20-1 combines with J gene TRBJ2-7; as DNA is missing, the TRBD1 call by TCRdb cannot be tested. This CDR3 region has 15 residues. Germline loops: CDR1 DFQATT, CDR2 SNEGSKA (reference sequence). CDR3 loop: CSARDPGQGITEQYF.

The chain has TRBV30 and TRBJ1-1. This CDR3 region has 13 residues. Germline lookup yields CDR1 GTSNPN and CDR2 SVGIG (reference sequence). The CDR3 sequence is CAWSASGNTEAFF.

The V and J genes are TRBV7-6 and TRBJ2-1; no DNA is available, so the TRBD2 call from TCRdb remains unchecked. This CDR3 spans 16 amino acids. CDR1 and CDR2 from the germline V gene are SGHVS and FNYEAQ. CDR3 protein: CASSLGGSGRADEQFF.

The chain recombines TRBV12-5 with TRBJ2-2; the TCRdb D gene call, TRBD2, has no DNA to confirm it. The germline gives CDR1 LGHNT, CDR2 FRNRAP. The CDR3 is 16 amino acids. CDR3 region: CASGPSLVALTGELFF.

The rearrangement joins TRBV27 to TRBJ2-3; the TRBD2 assignment by TCRdb is unverifiable without DNA. CDR1 MNHEY and CDR2 SMNVEV come from the germline V gene (reference sequence). This CDR3 has 18 residues. The CDR3 loop reads CASSKRLAGGTRTDTQYF.

V and J are TRBV20-1 and TRBJ2-4; TCRdb proposes TRBD1, but this gene call is untestable without DNA. CDR1 is DFQATT and CDR2 is SNEGSKA in the germline V gene (reference sequence). The CDR3 is made up of 14 amino acids. CDR3 amino acids: CSAREGQIKNIQYF.

This chain uses TRBV7-9 with TRBJ2-1; TCRdb returns TRBD2, unconfirmable since there is no DNA. Germline V gives CDR1 SEHNR, CDR2 FQNEAQ (reference sequence). This CDR3 contains 15 residues. This CDR3 reads CASSLGTSGKNEQFF.